Sequencing of this T cell receptor (beta chain) was carried out in a study of STAT5B mutations in CD4+ large granular lymphocyte leukemia. Study outcomes and limitations: Without putative leukemic clones, patient CD4-sorted repertoires remained more clonal than healthy CD4+ repertoires.

Methods used by the authors: Productive clonotypes were detectable down to 2.59 x 10-5 frequency. Measured with immunoSEQ multiplex PCR; TCRdb has only the in-frame clones, and not every one. Clone size and V and J calls were adopted from that table, with D and trimming inferred from the DNA. The sample lists 40,000 or so clones, under 85% occurring once. About this clone: The antigen remains unidentified.

Sequenced input: CD4+ T cells from blood buffy coats. This TCR came from a human donor in good health.

CDR3 nucleotide sequence: TGTGCCAGCAGCTTACCCACAGGGTCCTACGAGCAGTACTTC. Its protein is CASSLPTGSYEQYF. The chain recombines TRBV7-2 with TRBJ2-7; D may be TRBD1 (6 bases). Deletions cut 2 bases from V and 1 base from J, with 9 bases between. The CDR3 covers 14 residues. Germline V CDR1 and CDR2: SGHTA, FQGNSA.